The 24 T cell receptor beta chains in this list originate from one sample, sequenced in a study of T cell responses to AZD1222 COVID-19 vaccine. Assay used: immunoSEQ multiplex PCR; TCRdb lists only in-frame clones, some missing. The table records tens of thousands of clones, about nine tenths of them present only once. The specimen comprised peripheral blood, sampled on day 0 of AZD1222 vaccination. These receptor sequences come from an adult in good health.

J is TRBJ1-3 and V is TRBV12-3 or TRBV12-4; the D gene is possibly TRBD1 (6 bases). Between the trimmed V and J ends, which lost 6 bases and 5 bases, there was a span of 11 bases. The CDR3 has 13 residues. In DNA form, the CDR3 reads TGTGCCAGCAGGAATACAGGGAGAAACACCATATATTTT. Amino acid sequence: CASRNTGRNTIYF.

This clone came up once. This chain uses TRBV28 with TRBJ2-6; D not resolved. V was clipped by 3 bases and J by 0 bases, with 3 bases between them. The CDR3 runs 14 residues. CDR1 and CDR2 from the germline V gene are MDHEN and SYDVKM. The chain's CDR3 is CASSFNSGANVLTF. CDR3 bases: TGTGCCAGCAGTTTTAACTCTGGGGCCAACGTCCTGACTTTC.

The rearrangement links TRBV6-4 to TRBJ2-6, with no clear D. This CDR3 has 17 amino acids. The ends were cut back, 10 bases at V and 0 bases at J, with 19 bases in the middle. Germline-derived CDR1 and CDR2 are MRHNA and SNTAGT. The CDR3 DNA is TGTGCCACCGATGGTGTCAGAGTGTCCTCTGGGGCCAACGTCCTGACTTTC. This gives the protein CATDGVRVSSGANVLTF.

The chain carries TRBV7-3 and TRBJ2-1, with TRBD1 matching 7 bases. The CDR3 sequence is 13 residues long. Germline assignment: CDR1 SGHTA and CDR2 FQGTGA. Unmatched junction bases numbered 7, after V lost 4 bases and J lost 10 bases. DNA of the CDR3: TGTGCCAGCAGCTGGAAAACAGGGGCCGAGCAGTTCTTC. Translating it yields CASSWKTGAEQFF. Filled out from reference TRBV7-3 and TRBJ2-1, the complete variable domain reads GAGVSQTPSNKVTEKGKYVELRCDPISGHTALYWYRQSLGQGPEFLIYFQGTGAADDSGLPNDRFFAVRPEGSVSTLKIQRTERGDSAVYLCASSWKTGAEQFFGPGTRLTVL.

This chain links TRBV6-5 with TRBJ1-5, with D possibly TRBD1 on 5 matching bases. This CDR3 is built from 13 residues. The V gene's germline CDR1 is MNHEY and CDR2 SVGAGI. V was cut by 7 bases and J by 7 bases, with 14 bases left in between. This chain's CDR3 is CASTMGVGQPQHF. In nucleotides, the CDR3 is TGTGCCAGCACCATGGGGGTGGGACAGCCCCAGCATTTT.

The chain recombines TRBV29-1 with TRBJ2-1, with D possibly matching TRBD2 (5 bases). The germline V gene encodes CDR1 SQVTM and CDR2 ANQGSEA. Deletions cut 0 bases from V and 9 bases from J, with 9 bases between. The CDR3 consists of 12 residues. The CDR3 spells CSVEESGSEQFF. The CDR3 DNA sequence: TGCAGCGTTGAAGAATCGGGATCTGAGCAGTTCTTC.

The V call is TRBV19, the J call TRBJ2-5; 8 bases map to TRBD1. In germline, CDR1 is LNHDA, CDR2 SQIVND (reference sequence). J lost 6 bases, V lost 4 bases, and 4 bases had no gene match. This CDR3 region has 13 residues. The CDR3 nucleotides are TGTGCCAGTAGTAATGACAGGGGACAGACCCAGTACTTC. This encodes CASSNDRGQTQYF.

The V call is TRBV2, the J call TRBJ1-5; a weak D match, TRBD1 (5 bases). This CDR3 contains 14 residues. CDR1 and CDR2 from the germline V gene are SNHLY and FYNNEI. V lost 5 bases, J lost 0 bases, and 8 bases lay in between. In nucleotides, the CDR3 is TGTGCCAGCAGTCAAGGACATAGCAATCAGCCCCAGCATTTT. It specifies CASSQGHSNQPQHF.

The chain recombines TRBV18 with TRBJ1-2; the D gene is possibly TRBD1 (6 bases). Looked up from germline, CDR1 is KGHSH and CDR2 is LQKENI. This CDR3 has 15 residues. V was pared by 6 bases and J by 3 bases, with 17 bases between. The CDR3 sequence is CASSGAPKTHYGYTF. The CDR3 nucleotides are TGTGCCAGCTCGGGGGCTCCAAAAACCCACTATGGCTACACCTTC.

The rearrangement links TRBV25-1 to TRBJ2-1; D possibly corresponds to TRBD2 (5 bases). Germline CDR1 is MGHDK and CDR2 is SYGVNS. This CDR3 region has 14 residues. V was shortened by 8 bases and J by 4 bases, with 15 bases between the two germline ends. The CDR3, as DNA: TGTGCCAGCTGCTCCGGGAACAAGTACAATGAGCAGTTCTTC. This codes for CASCSGNKYNEQFF.

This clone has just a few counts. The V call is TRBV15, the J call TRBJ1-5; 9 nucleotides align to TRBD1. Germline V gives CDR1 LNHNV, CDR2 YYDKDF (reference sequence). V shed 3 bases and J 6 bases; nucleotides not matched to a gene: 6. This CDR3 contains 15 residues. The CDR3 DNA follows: TGTGCCACCAGCAGGGGACAGGGCGGCGTTCAGCCCCAGCATTTT. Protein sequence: CATSRGQGGVQPQHF. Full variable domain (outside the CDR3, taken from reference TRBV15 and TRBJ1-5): DAMVIQNPRYQVTQFGKPVTLSCSQTLNHNVMYWYQQKSSQAPKLLFHYYDKDFNNEADTPDNFQSRRPNTSFCFLDIRSPGLGDTAMYLCATSRGQGGVQPQHFGDGTRLSIL.

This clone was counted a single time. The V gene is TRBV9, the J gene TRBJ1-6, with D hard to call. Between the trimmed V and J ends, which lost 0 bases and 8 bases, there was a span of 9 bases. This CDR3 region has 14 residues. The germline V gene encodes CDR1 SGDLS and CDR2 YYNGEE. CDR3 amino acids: CASSVGRVYSPLHF. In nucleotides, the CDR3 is TGTGCCAGCAGCGTAGGGAGGGTGTATTCACCCCTCCACTTT. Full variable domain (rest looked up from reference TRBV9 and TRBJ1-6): DSGVTQTPKHLITATGQRVTLRCSPRSGDLSVYWYQQSLDQGLQFLIQYYNGEERAKGNILERFSAQQFPDLHSELNLSSLELGDSALYFCASSVGRVYSPLHFGNGTRLTVT.

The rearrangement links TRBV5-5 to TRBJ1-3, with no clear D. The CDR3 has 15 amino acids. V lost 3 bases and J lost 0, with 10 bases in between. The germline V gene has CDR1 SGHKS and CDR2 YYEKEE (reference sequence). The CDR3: CASSYDSSSGNTIYF. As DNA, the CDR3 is TGTGCCAGCAGCTACGACTCCAGCTCTGGAAACACCATATATTTT.

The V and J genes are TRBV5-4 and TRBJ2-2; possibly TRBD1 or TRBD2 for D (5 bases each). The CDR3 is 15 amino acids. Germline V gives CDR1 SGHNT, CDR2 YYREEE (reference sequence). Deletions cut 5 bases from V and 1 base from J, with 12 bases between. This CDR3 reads CASSFGTVNTGELFF. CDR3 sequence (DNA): TGTGCCAGCAGTTTCGGGACGGTGAACACCGGGGAGCTGTTTTTT.

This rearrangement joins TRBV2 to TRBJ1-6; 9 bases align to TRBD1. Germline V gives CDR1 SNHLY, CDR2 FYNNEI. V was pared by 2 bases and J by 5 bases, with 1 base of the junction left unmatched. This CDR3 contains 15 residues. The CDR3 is CASSERTGDNSPLHF. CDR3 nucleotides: TGTGCCAGCAGTGAACGGACAGGGGATAATTCACCCCTCCACTTT.

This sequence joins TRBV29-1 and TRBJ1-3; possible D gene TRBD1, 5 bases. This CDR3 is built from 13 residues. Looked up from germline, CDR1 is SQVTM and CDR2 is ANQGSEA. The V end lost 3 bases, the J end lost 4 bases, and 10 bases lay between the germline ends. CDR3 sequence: CSVDSGGGNTIYF. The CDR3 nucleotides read TGCAGCGTTGACAGCGGGGGGGGAAACACCATATATTTT.

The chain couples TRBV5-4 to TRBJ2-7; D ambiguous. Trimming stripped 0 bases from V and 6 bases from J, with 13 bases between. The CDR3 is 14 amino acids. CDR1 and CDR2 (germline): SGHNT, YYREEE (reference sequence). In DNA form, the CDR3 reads TGTGCCAGCAGCTTGGTGGGTGGTGGCAGCGAGCAGTACTTC. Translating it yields CASSLVGGGSEQYF.

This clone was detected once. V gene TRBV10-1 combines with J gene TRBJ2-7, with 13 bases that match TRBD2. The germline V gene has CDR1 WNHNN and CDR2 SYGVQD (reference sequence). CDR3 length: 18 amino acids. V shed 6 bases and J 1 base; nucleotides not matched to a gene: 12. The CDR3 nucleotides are TGCGCCAGCAGCCCCCGCTGGGGGACTAGCGGGGCATCCTACGAGCAGTACTTC. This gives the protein CASSPRWGTSGASYEQYF.

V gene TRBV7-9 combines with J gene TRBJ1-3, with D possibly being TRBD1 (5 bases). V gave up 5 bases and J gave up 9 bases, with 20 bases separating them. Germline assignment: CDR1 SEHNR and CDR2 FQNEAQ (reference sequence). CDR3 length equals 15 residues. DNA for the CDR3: TGTGCCAGCAGCCAACAGGTCACCCCGGGGGGCACCATATATTTT. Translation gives CASSQQVTPGGTIYF. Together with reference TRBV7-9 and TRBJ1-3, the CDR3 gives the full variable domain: DTGVSQNPRHKITKRGQNVTFRCDPISEHNRLYWYRQTLGQGPEFLTYFQNEAQLEKSRLLSDRFSAERPKGSFSTLEIQRTEQGDSAMYLCASSQQVTPGGTIYFGEGSWLTVV.

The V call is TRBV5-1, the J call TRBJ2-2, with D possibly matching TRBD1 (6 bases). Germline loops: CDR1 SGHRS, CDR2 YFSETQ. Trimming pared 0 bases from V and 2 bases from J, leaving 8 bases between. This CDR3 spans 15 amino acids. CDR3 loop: CASSLGDTNTGELFF. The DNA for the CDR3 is TGCGCCAGCAGCTTGGGGGACACAAACACCGGGGAGCTGTTTTTT.

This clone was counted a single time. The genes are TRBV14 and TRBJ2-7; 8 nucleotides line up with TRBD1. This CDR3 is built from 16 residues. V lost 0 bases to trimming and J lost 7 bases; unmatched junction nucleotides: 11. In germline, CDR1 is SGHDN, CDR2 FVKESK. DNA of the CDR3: TGTGCCAGCAGCCAAGACTCCAGGGGGCGTTTCGAAGAGCAGTACTTC. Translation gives CASSQDSRGRFEEQYF. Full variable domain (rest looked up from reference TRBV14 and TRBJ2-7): EAGVTQFPSHSVIEKGQTVTLRCDPISGHDNLYWYRRVMGKEIKFLLHFVKESKQDESGMPNNRFLAERTGGTYSTLKVQPAELEDSGVYFCASSQDSRGRFEEQYFGPGTRLTVT.

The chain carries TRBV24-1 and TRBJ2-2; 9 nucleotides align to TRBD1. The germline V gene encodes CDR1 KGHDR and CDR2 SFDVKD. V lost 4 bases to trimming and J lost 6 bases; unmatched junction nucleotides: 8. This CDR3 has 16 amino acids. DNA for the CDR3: TGTGCCACCAGTGACTTTACAGGGGGCATGTCCGGGGAGCTGTTTTTT. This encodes CATSDFTGGMSGELFF.

The CDR3 nucleotides read TGTGCCAGCAGAGGGGGCTGGAATCAGCCCCAGCATTTT. Protein product: CASRGGWNQPQHF. The rearrangement uses TRBV12-3 or TRBV12-4 and TRBJ1-5, with 7 bases matching TRBD1. With 6 bases clipped from V and 4 bases from J, the junction kept 3 bases outside the gene matches. This CDR3 is built from 13 residues.

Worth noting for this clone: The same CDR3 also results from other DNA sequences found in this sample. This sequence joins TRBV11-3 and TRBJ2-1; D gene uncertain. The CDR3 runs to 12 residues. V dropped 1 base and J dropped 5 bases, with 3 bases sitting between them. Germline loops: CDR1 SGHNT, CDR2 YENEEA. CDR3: CASSLGNNEQFF. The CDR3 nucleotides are TGTGCCAGCAGCTTAGGGAACAATGAGCAGTTCTTC.